This entry lists 14 T cell receptor beta chains sequenced from one sample in a study of T cell responses to AZD1222 COVID-19 vaccine. Sequencing used immunoSEQ multiplex PCR; TCRdb keeps in-frame clones, though not all of them. The sample has roughly 120,000 clones, around 90% seen once. The sequences come from peripheral blood, collected 28 days after the second AZD1222 dose. These receptors were obtained from an adult who received the AZD1222 COVID-19 vaccine.

The V call is TRBV24-1, the J call TRBJ1-3; D ambiguous. From germline, CDR1 is KGHDR and CDR2 SFDVKD. Trimming took 4 bases from V and 2 from J, leaving 11 bases between them. The CDR3 sequence is 15 residues long. In DNA, the CDR3 is TGTGCCACCAGTGACCCCCGGCATGCTGGAAACACCATATATTTT. Translation: CATSDPRHAGNTIYF.

The rearrangement joins TRBV28 to TRBJ2-7; D is perhaps TRBD1 (5 bases). This CDR3 region has 12 residues. V shed 6 bases and J shed 7 bases, with 13 bases lying between them. Germline loops: CDR1 MDHEN, CDR2 SYDVKM. CDR3 residues: CASSTSGREQYF. Here the CDR3 DNA reads TGTGCCAGCAGCACCTCAGGGCGTGAGCAGTACTTC.

The chain couples TRBV7-3 to TRBJ2-3; 11 positions match TRBD2. CDR1 is SGHTA and CDR2 is FQGTGA in the germline V gene. The CDR3 loop spans 14 amino acids. V lost 5 bases and J lost 4; bases outside the gene matches: 2. In DNA, the CDR3 is TGTGCCAGCAGCGCTAGCGGGGGGCCAGATACGCAGTATTTT. Translation: CASSASGGPDTQYF.

The rearrangement uses TRBV28 and TRBJ1-5; perhaps TRBD1 as D (6 bases). Between the trimmed V and J ends, which lost 1 base and 2 bases, there was a span of 6 bases. This CDR3 is built from 14 residues. The germline V gene encodes CDR1 MDHEN and CDR2 SYDVKM. The CDR3 sequence: CASSLYRGNQPQHF. CDR3 in DNA: TGTGCCAGCAGTTTATACAGGGGCAATCAGCCCCAGCATTTT.

The chain is built from TRBV5-4 and TRBJ2-7, with D maybe TRBD2 (6 bases). There are 14 residues in the CDR3. The V gene lost 4 bases and the J gene lost 3 bases, with 14 bases spanning the gap. CDR1 is SGHNT and CDR2 is YYREEE in the germline V gene (reference sequence). The CDR3 is CASSRTGVGYEQYF. CDR3 nucleotide sequence: TGTGCCAGCAGCCGGACGGGGGTGGGCTACGAGCAGTACTTC.

This chain uses TRBV28 with TRBJ1-5; D is perhaps TRBD1 (5 bases). The germline V gene encodes CDR1 MDHEN and CDR2 SYDVKM. Trimming took off 8 bases at V and 7 bases at J, with 12 bases between the two ends. The CDR3 totals 12 residues. The CDR3 loop reads CASGGRDQPQHF. The DNA of the CDR3 is TGTGCCAGCGGGGGTAGGGACCAGCCCCAGCATTTT.

The chain employs TRBV28 and TRBJ2-1; no firm D call. The CDR3 length is 12 residues. Looked up from germline, CDR1 is MDHEN and CDR2 is SYDVKM. V was pared by 7 bases and J by 8 bases, with 12 bases between. The CDR3 loop is CASNQSPYEQFF. CDR3 DNA: TGTGCCAGCAACCAAAGCCCGTATGAGCAGTTCTTC. The full variable domain, in which reference TRBV28 and TRBJ2-1 provide the parts outside the CDR3, is DVKVTQSSRYLVKRTGEKVFLECVQDMDHENMFWYRQDPGLGLRLIYFSYDVKMKEKGDIPEGYSVSREKKERFSLILESASTNQTSMYLCASNQSPYEQFFGPGTRLTVL.

The DNA of the CDR3 is TGTGCCAGCAGTTTAGGGCGGATCTATGGCTACACCTTC. Protein: CASSLGRIYGYTF. The rearrangement uses TRBV12-3 or TRBV12-4 and TRBJ1-2; D uncertain. Trimming removed 1 base from V and 4 bases from J, with 7 bases in between. The CDR3 covers 13 residues.

V gene TRBV11-2 combines with J gene TRBJ2-7; D perhaps matches TRBD1 (6 bases). V lost 1 base and J 11 bases, leaving 12 bases between the germline ends. The CDR3 totals 12 residues. In germline, CDR1 is SGHAT, CDR2 FQNNGV. The CDR3 DNA reads TGTGCCAGCAGCTTAGTCACAGGGACCAAGTACTTC. As protein: CASSLVTGTKYF.

This clone was seen just once. The V gene is TRBV7-2, the J gene TRBJ1-2; no definite D call. CDR1 SGHTA and CDR2 FQGNSA come from the germline V gene. V gave up 3 bases and J gave up 5 bases, with 7 bases separating them. The CDR3 runs 12 residues. The DNA of the CDR3 is TGTGCCAGCAGCTTGTTAGTGTATGGCTACACCTTC. Translated: CASSLLVYGYTF.

In this sample, this clone turned up a few times. This chain uses TRBV10-3 with TRBJ2-1, with 7 bases aligning to TRBD1. The germline V gene encodes CDR1 ENHRY and CDR2 SYGVKD. The CDR3 covers 18 residues. V shed 3 bases and J 4 bases; nucleotides not matched to a gene: 15. The DNA of the CDR3 is TGTGCCATCAGTGAAGGGGGCAAGTCAGCGGATAATTACAATGAGCAGTTCTTC. It translates to CAISEGGKSADNYNEQFF.

This sequence joins TRBV5-4 and TRBJ1-1; D is unclear. CDR1 and CDR2 from the germline V gene are SGHNT and YYREEE (reference sequence). V was clipped by 0 bases and J by 7 bases, with 7 bases between them. The CDR3 is made up of 12 amino acids. This CDR3 is CASSLERSEAFF. The CDR3, as DNA: TGTGCCAGCAGCTTGGAACGGAGTGAAGCTTTCTTT.

This chain links TRBV5-5 with TRBJ2-3, with 11 nucleotides matching TRBD2. Trimming at V came to 4 bases and at J to 4 bases, leaving 5 bases not matched to a gene. The length of the CDR3 is 15 residues. CDR1 SGHKS and CDR2 YYEKEE come from the germline V gene (reference sequence). The CDR3 here is CASSGSGGAADTQYF. In DNA form, the CDR3 reads TGTGCCAGCAGCGGTAGCGGGGGGGCGGCAGATACGCAGTATTTT.

This chain links TRBV11-3 with TRBJ2-1, with 8 bases that match TRBD2. Trimming cost V 1 base and J 10 bases; bases outside gene matches: 6. The CDR3 has 14 amino acids. Germline V gene sequence: CDR1 SGHNT, CDR2 YENEEA. As DNA, the CDR3 is TGTGCCAGCAGCTTAGCGGGGGGGCGTGGGGAGCAGTTCTTC. This sequence encodes CASSLAGGRGEQFF.